One and the same sample provided the 23 T cell receptor beta chains below, sequenced in a study of vaccination and CD4 T cells after COVID-19 (dated by TCRdb to the early 2020s). The meaning of the sample's treatment or condition label: roughly 10-day PBMC culture with coronavirus spike peptide pools or control peptides (ViraFEST assay). No antigen has been identified for these receptors. Library preparation was by PCR. The reads were generated on an Illumina iSeq 100. DNA from cultured CD4+ T cells was subjected to TCR sequencing with the Oncomine TCR Beta short-read assay at the Johns Hopkins FTIC core. TCRdb passed the public sequencing reads through fastp at Q25 and MiXCR, retaining productive beta sequences. Identical CDR3 proteins give one entry, which carries the most common genes and DNA. This sample gives about 25,000 distinct CDR3 sequences in total; roughly 71% of them show up just once. 15% to 20% of the sample lies in the top ten.

The input for sequencing was CD4+ T cells from blood, cultured in vitro, taken after SARS-CoV-2 vaccination. The receptors were sampled from a human donor who received a COVID-19 vaccine.

This sequence joins TRBV2 and TRBJ1-2; no firm D call. Germline CDR1 SNHLY, CDR2 FYNNEI. The CDR3 runs 14 residues. V was clipped by 1 base and J by 2 bases, with 8 bases between them. CDR3 loop: CASSEGLGNYGYTF. CDR3 sequence (DNA): TGTGCCAGCAGTGAAGGCCTTGGGAACTATGGCTACACCTTC.

The chain links TRBV7-2 to TRBJ2-5; the match to TRBD2 covers 12 bases. The ends lost 5 bases at V and 4 bases at J; junction bases unmatched: 5. Germline V CDR1 and CDR2: SGHTA, FQGNSA. CDR3 size: 15 residues. As DNA, the CDR3 is TGTGCCAGCAGCGCTAGCGGGGGGGCGTCAGAGACCCAGTACTTC. Protein product: CASSASGGASETQYF.

V and J are TRBV20-1 and TRBJ2-5; 7 bases agree with TRBD2. CDR1 DFQATT and CDR2 SNEGSKA come from the germline V gene (reference sequence). This CDR3 contains 13 residues. V trimming: 5 bases; J trimming: 4 bases; junction bases outside the gene matches: 7. The CDR3 DNA reads TGCAGTGCTGGGGAGGGCAACGGAGAGACCCAGTACTTC. Protein sequence: CSAGEGNGETQYF.

The chain employs TRBV21-1 and TRBJ1-5; the table's TRBD1 call for D was not verified on the DNA. TRBV21-1 is listed as a pseudogene. The CDR3 length is 15 residues. This CDR3 reads CASSTPEVRNQPQHF. Written as DNA, the CDR3 is TGTGCCAGCAGCACCCCCGAGGTTCGCAATCAGCCCCAGCATTTT.

The chain is built from TRBV5-4 and TRBJ2-5; D ambiguous. V dropped 4 bases and J dropped 0 bases, with 7 bases sitting between them. The CDR3 is made up of 13 amino acids. Germline V gene sequence: CDR1 SGHNT, CDR2 YYREEE (reference sequence). The CDR3 nucleotides are TGTGCCAGCAGCCCTGCCAACCAAGAGACCCAGTACTTC. Amino acid sequence: CASSPANQETQYF. Using reference TRBV5-4 and TRBJ2-5 for the parts outside the CDR3, the full variable domain is ETGVTQSPTHLIKTRGQQVTLRCSSQSGHNTVSWYQQALGQGPQFIFQYYREEENGRGNFPPRFSGLQFPNYSSELNVNALELDDSALYLCASSPANQETQYFGPGTRLLVL.

V is TRBV2 and J is TRBJ1-2; TRBD1 matches 11 bases. V shed 3 bases and J 1 base; nucleotides not matched to a gene: 1. Looked up from germline, CDR1 is SNHLY and CDR2 is FYNNEI. This CDR3 has 15 amino acids. The CDR3 sequence is CASSDGTGGNYGYTF. In nucleotides, the CDR3 is TGTGCCAGCAGTGATGGGACAGGGGGTAACTATGGCTACACCTTC.

In its sample, this clonotype was seen a few times. The chain couples TRBV19 to TRBJ2-3, with 13 positions matching TRBD2. CDR3 length: 21 residues. In germline, CDR1 is LNHDA, CDR2 SQIVND (reference sequence). V dropped 2 bases and J dropped 1; count of bases not matched to a gene: 15. The CDR3 DNA reads as TGTGCCAGTAGTATACGGCAAACTAGCGGGGGGGTGTTTTGGTGCACAGATACGCAGTATTTT. Its translation: CASSIRQTSGGVFWCTDTQYF.

The rearrangement uses TRBV12-3 or TRBV12-4 and TRBJ2-5; weak D call: TRBD2 (6 bases). The CDR3 has 12 amino acids. V lost 6 bases to trimming and J lost 7 bases, with 12 bases between them. CDR3: CASRPGDATQYF. The CDR3 region has the DNA TGTGCCAGCAGACCGGGGGACGCGACCCAGTACTTC.

The CDR3 coding sequence is TGTGCCAGCAGCTTAGCGCTAGCGGGGGGGCAAGAGACCCAGTACTTC. Translated: CASSLALAGGQETQYF. V gene TRBV7-2 combines with J gene TRBJ2-5; 12 bases fit TRBD2. Germline V gene lookup returns CDR1 SGHTA and CDR2 FQGNSA. The CDR3 is made up of 16 amino acids. The trim removed 0 bases at V and 2 bases at J, leaving 1 base unmatched.

In this sample, this clonotype turned up a few times. This chain links TRBV6-1 with TRBJ1-6, with D unresolved. The V end lost 2 bases, the J end lost 5 bases, and 13 bases lay between the germline ends. From germline, CDR1 is MNHNS and CDR2 SASEGT. The CDR3 contains 16 residues. The CDR3 sequence is CASSENRVMNNSPLHF. The CDR3 DNA is TGTGCCAGCAGTGAAAACAGAGTTATGAATAATTCACCCCTCCACTTT.

The gene calls are TRBV19 and TRBJ1-5; unclear D gene. The V gene lost 2 bases and the J gene lost 0 bases, with 2 bases spanning the gap. Germline V gene data show CDR1 as LNHDA and CDR2 as SQIVND (reference sequence). CDR3 length equals 13 residues. CDR3 residues: CASSISSNQPQHF. The CDR3 nucleotides are TGTGCCAGTAGTATAAGTAGCAATCAGCCCCAGCATTTT. The full variable domain, rest sourced from reference TRBV19 and TRBJ1-5, is DGGITQSPKYLFRKEGQNVTLSCEQNLNHDAMYWYRQDPGQGLRLIYYSQIVNDFQKGDIAEGYSVSREKKESFPLTVTSAQKNPTAFYLCASSISSNQPQHFGDGTRLSIL.

This chain links TRBV24-1 with TRBJ2-2; tentatively, D is TRBD1 (6 bases). CDR3 size: 14 residues. The germline CDR1 and CDR2 sequences are KGHDR and SFDVKD. The V end was cut by 9 bases, the J end by 2 bases, with 12 bases between. The CDR3 region has the DNA TGTGCCACCTCCGGGACATCTAACACCGGGGAGCTGTTTTTT. The encoded protein is CATSGTSNTGELFF.

V is TRBV20-1 and J is TRBJ2-2; 8 bases match TRBD1. This CDR3 is built from 15 residues. CDR1 and CDR2 from the germline V gene are DFQATT and SNEGSKA (reference sequence). Germline trimming cut 1 base from V and 5 bases from J; bases unmatched to any gene: 6. The CDR3 nucleotides are TGCAGTGCTAGAGGGGCGGACAGGGAGACCGGGGAGCTGTTTTTT. Translation gives CSARGADRETGELFF.

The J gene is TRBJ2-1, the V gene TRBV19; D remains ambiguous. V was shortened by 3 bases and J by 0 bases, with 15 bases between the two germline ends. The CDR3 consists of 17 residues. Germline-derived CDR1 and CDR2 are LNHDA and SQIVND (reference sequence). CDR3 DNA: TGTGCCAGTAGTATTTCTCTCAGGAAAAGCTCCTACAATGAGCAGTTCTTC. Protein sequence: CASSISLRKSSYNEQFF.

The chain joins TRBV2 to TRBJ2-2; TRBD2 is a possible D gene (5 bases). The CDR3 consists of 16 residues. Trimming stripped 4 bases from V and 0 bases from J, with 12 bases between. Germline V gives CDR1 SNHLY, CDR2 FYNNEI. CDR3: CASSGSGGTNTGELFF. The CDR3 DNA sequence: TGTGCCAGCAGTGGGAGCGGCGGAACGAACACCGGGGAGCTGTTTTTT. The full variable domain, completed using reference TRBV2 and TRBJ2-2, is EPEVTQTPSHQVTQMGQEVILRCVPISNHLYFYWYRQILGQKVEFLVSFYNNEISEKSEIFDDQFSVERPDGSNFTLKIRSTKLEDSAMYFCASSGSGGTNTGELFFGEGSRLTVL.

Written as DNA, the CDR3 is TGTGCCAGCAGCCTTACGGGACAGGGGGCCGGTGGGGCCAACGTCCTGACTTTC. Translating gives CASSLTGQGAGGANVLTF. This sequence joins TRBV4-2 and TRBJ2-6, with 12 nucleotides matching TRBD1. This CDR3 is built from 18 residues. Germline assignment: CDR1 LGHNA and CDR2 YNFKEQ. J was trimmed by 3 bases and V by 4 bases; bases with no gene match: 7.

The gene calls are TRBV6-1 and TRBJ1-4; D uncertain. The length of the CDR3 is 13 residues. Germline CDR1 reads MNHNS; CDR2 reads SASEGT. The germline V and J ends were trimmed by 4 bases and 17 bases, with 20 bases remaining between them. The CDR3 sequence: CASSVDIRGLGFF. The CDR3 DNA reads TGTGCCAGCAGTGTGGATATTAGAGGGCTAGGTTTTTTT.

In DNA form, the CDR3 reads TGTGCCAGCAGGGCGGGACAGGGAAACACCATATATTTT. It specifies CASRAGQGNTIYF. The rearrangement uses TRBV6-1 and TRBJ1-3; 7 bases agree with TRBD1. Per germline, CDR1 MNHNS and CDR2 SASEGT. Unmatched junction bases numbered 3, after V lost 6 bases and J lost 4 bases. The CDR3 totals 13 residues.

This clonotype was counted between two and nine times. The chain recombines TRBV6-1 with TRBJ2-3, with D possibly matching TRBD2 (6 bases). CDR3 length: 17 amino acids. V was cut by 10 bases and J by 0 bases, with 23 bases left in between. Germline loops: CDR1 MNHNS, CDR2 SASEGT. The CDR3 loop reads CATQVRGNRASTDTQYF. CDR3 in DNA: TGTGCCACCCAAGTTCGGGGGAATAGGGCTAGCACAGATACGCAGTATTTT.

This chain links TRBV20-1 with TRBJ1-3; the match to TRBD1 covers 8 bases. This CDR3 has 16 amino acids. CDR1 DFQATT and CDR2 SNEGSKA come from the germline V gene (reference sequence). J gave up 1 base and V 0 bases, and 5 bases lay outside the gene matches. The CDR3, as DNA: TGCAGTGCTAGAGATGGGGACAGGTCATCTGGAAACACCATATATTTT. Its protein is CSARDGDRSSGNTIYF.

The table lists this clonotype with a count of one. The chain combines TRBV24-1 with TRBJ2-2; 10 bases map to TRBD1. CDR1 KGHDR and CDR2 SFDVKD come from the germline V gene. V dropped 9 bases and J dropped 0; count of bases not matched to a gene: 9. The CDR3 is made up of 17 amino acids. The CDR3 is CATSGTGVLSNTGELFF. The DNA of the CDR3 is TGTGCCACCTCCGGGACAGGGGTGCTCTCGAACACCGGGGAGCTGTTTTTT.

This clonotype was found a few times. The V gene is TRBV20-1, the J gene TRBJ2-3, with 11 bases identical to TRBD1. CDR1 and CDR2 from the germline V gene are DFQATT and SNEGSKA (reference sequence). There are 14 residues in the CDR3. V lost 5 bases, J lost 4 bases, and 5 bases stayed unmatched. CDR3 amino acids: CSALRDRGADTQYF. CDR3 DNA: TGCAGTGCTCTCCGGGACAGGGGGGCAGATACGCAGTATTTT.

This chain joins TRBV6-1 and TRBJ2-7; 12 bases agree with TRBD1. Germline CDR1 MNHNS, CDR2 SASEGT. The V segment lost 5 bases and the J segment 6 bases; nucleotides outside the gene matches: 8. The CDR3 loop spans 15 amino acids. The CDR3 sequence: CASSNPGQGAGEQYF. The CDR3 DNA reads TGTGCCAGCAGTAATCCGGGACAGGGGGCTGGCGAGCAGTACTTC.